The text below deals with one TCR beta chain. The V end was cut by 3 bases, the J end by 10 bases, with 21 bases between. This CDR3 region has 15 residues. Germline values: CDR1 LNHDA, CDR2 SQIVND (reference sequence). Per the study methods: Using reference gene primer amplification, nucleated cell counts were estimated. The table came from immunoSEQ multiplex PCR; TCRdb's copy has only in-frame clones and leaves some out. V and J calls and clone size come straight from that table; D and trimming were deduced from the DNA. Here the sample spans 100,000 to 150,000 clones, 88% being singletons. The sample comes from a study of blood T cell repertoires in COVID-19. Study background: The samples span acute and convalescent COVID-19 from the United States, Italy and Spain. Sample material is recorded as cDNA or gDNA derived from T cells, B-cell-depleted T cells, or PBMCs.

The rearrangement uses TRBV19 and TRBJ1-2; D is perhaps TRBD1 (6 bases). This TCR was recovered from a man aged 50 to 59 with acute or convalescent COVID-19. The sample taken for sequencing was peripheral blood. The CDR3 region has the DNA TGTGCCAGTAGTATCGACAGGCGACATGGCTATTTCTACACCTTC. Translation gives CASSIDRRHGYFYTF. The full variable domain, rest sourced from reference TRBV19 and TRBJ1-2, is DGGITQSPKYLFRKEGQNVTLSCEQNLNHDAMYWYRQDPGQGLRLIYYSQIVNDFQKGDIAEGYSVSREKKESFPLTVTSAQKNPTAFYLCASSIDRRHGYFYTFGSGTRLTVV.